This TCR beta chain stems from a study of shared clonotypes between healthy human individuals. The ends were cut back, 0 bases at V and 11 bases at J, with 11 bases in the middle. CDR3 size: 12 residues. Germline V CDR1 and CDR2: SGHNT, YYREEE (reference sequence). Sequencing was performed with immunoSEQ multiplex PCR; in TCRdb, only in-frame clones are kept and a portion is missing. The data hold some 500,000 clones, with 75% to 80% observed a single time. Material for sequencing was PBMCs. The chain links TRBV5-4 to TRBJ1-1; D uncertain. This clonotype originated in a middle-aged woman in good health. Some clones in this sample may be carry-over from other donors' samples. The DNA for the CDR3 is TGTGCCAGCAGCTTGGCCCCCGACGATGCTTTCTTT. Translation gives CASSLAPDDAFF.